A selection of T cell receptor beta chains follows, all from one sample in a study of blood T cell repertoires in COVID-19. Here immunoSEQ multiplex PCR was the method, and the copy in TCRdb shows in-frame clones only, minus some. Of approximately 440,000 clones listed, less than 95% were seen once; the top ten hold 0.6%. The source material was PBMCs or T cells enriched from blood (not recorded which). The origin of the receptors is a man between 18 and 29 years old who had recovered from COVID-19. Both conserved end residues are part of each CDR3. Each record gives: V gene, D gene, J gene, clone size, CDR3 DNA, CDR3 protein. D genes are given only for firm matches. Not every row has a clone size; where given, it reads once, few, many or a size class.

>TRBV28|TRBD1|TRBJ1-5|NA
TGTGCCAGCAGTTTCCCATCAGGGGGCGGTCAGCCCCAGCATTTT
CASSFPSGGGQPQHF
>TRBV12-3/TRBV12-4|NA|TRBJ2-2|NA
TGTGCCAGCAGTCCTTACACCGGGGAGCTGTTTTTT
CASSPYTGELFF
>TRBV10-3|NA|TRBJ1-2|once
TGTGCCATCATGACTGACTATGCCTATGGCTACACCTTC
CAIMTDYAYGYTF
>TRBV19|TRBD2|TRBJ2-1|few
TGTGCCAGTAGTATGGTGACTAGCGGGAAGGGCAATGAGCAGTTCTTC
CASSMVTSGKGNEQFF
>TRBV4-2|NA|TRBJ2-1|NA
TGTGCCAGCAGCCAAGATCGGGTCCCCTACAATGAGCAGTTCTTC
CASSQDRVPYNEQFF
>TRBV5-1|TRBD2|TRBJ2-7|NA
TGCGCCAGCAGCTTGAGTAGCGGGGAGTTCTCCGAGCAGTACTTC
CASSLSSGEFSEQYF
>TRBV19|NA|TRBJ2-7|once
TGTGCCAGTAGTATTGGGAGCTCCTACGAGCAGTACTTC
CASSIGSSYEQYF
>TRBV11-3|NA|TRBJ1-1|NA
TGTGCCAGCAGCTTAGCCCCAGGGAGGGGGTCAAGGGCTTTCTTT
CASSLAPGRGSRAFF
>TRBV6-1|NA|TRBJ1-4|NA
TGTGCCAGCAGTGAGTTACGAGGCGAAAAACTGTTTTTT
CASSELRGEKLFF
>TRBV27|TRBD1|TRBJ2-5|NA
TGTGCCAGCAGTTTATACGGGACAGGGTTCCAAGAGACCCAGTACTTC
CASSLYGTGFQETQYF
>TRBV7-2|NA|TRBJ2-3|NA
TGTGCCAGCAGCTTAGTTGGAAGCGAGGATACGCAGTATTTT
CASSLVGSEDTQYF
>TRBV3-1/TRBV3-2|TRBD1|TRBJ1-1|once
TGTGCCAGCACCCGGGGGACAGGGTCGAGAGAAGCTTTCTTT
CASTRGTGSREAFF
>TRBV7-9|TRBD1|TRBJ1-6|NA
TGTGCCAGCAGCTTGGACAGGGTGGAGAGGTCCTATAATTCACCCCTCCACTTT
CASSLDRVERSYNSPLHF
>TRBV29-1|TRBD1|TRBJ1-3|few
TGCAGCGCTGGGACAGGCAGCTCTGGAAACACCATATATTTT
CSAGTGSSGNTIYF
>TRBV11-3|NA|TRBJ1-3|NA
TGTGCCAGCAGCCCTTCGACTCAACACTCTGGAAACACCATATATTTT
CASSPSTQHSGNTIYF
>TRBV11-3|TRBD1|TRBJ2-5|NA
TGTGCCAGCAGCCCAAACAGGGGATTCCAAGAGACCCAGTACTTC
CASSPNRGFQETQYF
>TRBV18|NA|TRBJ2-7|NA
TGTGCCAGCTCACCACAGGGAGTAGCTTTAAGGGAGCAGTACTTC
CASSPQGVALREQYF
>TRBV15|TRBD1|TRBJ1-5|NA
TGTGCCACCAGCAGGACAGGGGGTTATAGCAATCAGCCCCAGCATTTT
CATSRTGGYSNQPQHF
>TRBV9|TRBD2|TRBJ2-7|NA
TGTGCCAGCAGCGTAGGGTGGGAGGGTTCCTACGAGCAGTACTTC
CASSVGWEGSYEQYF
>TRBV6-2/TRBV6-3|TRBD2|TRBJ2-1|NA
TGTGCCAGCAGTTACCTAGCGGGAGAGCAGTTCTTC
CASSYLAGEQFF
>TRBV28|TRBD2|TRBJ2-1|NA
TGTGCCAGCAGACTGACTAGCGGGATCTCCTACAATGAGCAGTTCTTC
CASRLTSGISYNEQFF
>TRBV20-1|TRBD2|TRBJ2-1|NA
TGCAGTGCTAGTAGTGCGGGAGGCTACAATGAGCAGTTCTTC
CSASSAGGYNEQFF
>TRBV5-6|TRBD1|TRBJ1-3|NA
TGTGCCAGCAGCTTCGGGACAGGGGGAAACACCATATATTTT
CASSFGTGGNTIYF
>TRBV9|NA|TRBJ1-2|NA
TGTGCCAGCAGCGGCCACACCGGGACACCTGATGGCTACACCTTC
CASSGHTGTPDGYTF
>TRBV3-1/TRBV3-2|NA|TRBJ1-2|NA
TGTGCCAGCAGCCAAATTCAGGGCTATGGCTACACCTTC
CASSQIQGYGYTF
>TRBV28|NA|TRBJ1-2|few
TGTGCCAGCATCGAGACCCGCGAGGCTCATGGCTACACCTTC
CASIETREAHGYTF
>TRBV7-8|TRBD2|TRBJ2-1|NA
TGTGCCAGCAGCCAGAATCGACTAGCGGGAGGGCATGAGCAGTTCTTC
CASSQNRLAGGHEQFF
>TRBV15|NA|TRBJ1-3|NA
TGTGCCACCAGCAGAGATGGTCGGGGCTCTGGAAACACCATATATTTT
CATSRDGRGSGNTIYF
>TRBV4-1|TRBD2|TRBJ2-5|NA
TGCGCCAGCAGCCAGTGGACTAGCGGGGAGACCCAGTACTTC
CASSQWTSGETQYF
>TRBV28|NA|TRBJ1-1|NA
TGTGCCAGCAGTTTAAGACGGAGAGGCACTGAAGCTTTCTTT
CASSLRRRGTEAFF
>TRBV19|NA|TRBJ2-1|NA
TGTGCCAGTAAAACTCCCGGGGGGCCCAATGAGCAGTTCTTC
CASKTPGGPNEQFF
>TRBV5-1|TRBD2|TRBJ2-2|NA
TGCGCCAGCAGCCTTCAGACTAGCTCCGGGGAGCTGTTTTTT
CASSLQTSSGELFF
>TRBV28|NA|TRBJ1-1|NA
TGTGCCAGCAGTCCGTCAGGGGCGCGGAGCACTGAAGCTTTCTTT
CASSPSGARSTEAFF
>TRBV11-2|NA|TRBJ2-1|NA
TGTGCCAGCAGCCTCTCTCCGAGCTCCTACAATGAGCAGTTCTTC
CASSLSPSSYNEQFF
>TRBV6-5|NA|TRBJ1-1|NA
TGTGCCAGCAGGACAGTTAACACTGAAGCTTTCTTT
CASRTVNTEAFF
>TRBV29-1|NA|TRBJ2-7|NA
TGCAGCGTTGGGTTCGGGGACGAGCAGTACTTC
CSVGFGDEQYF
>TRBV18|NA|TRBJ2-1|once
TGTGCCAGCTCCCTACGTAACGGAGCCTACAATGAGCAGTTCTTC
CASSLRNGAYNEQFF
>TRBV2|TRBD2|TRBJ2-1|NA
TGTGCCAGCAGGCTGCTAGCGGGAGAGTCGGTGGAGCAGTTCTTC
CASRLLAGESVEQFF
>TRBV5-6|TRBD1|TRBJ1-3|NA
TGTGCCAGCAGCTGGACAGGGTCCGGAAACACCATATATTTT
CASSWTGSGNTIYF
>TRBV12-3/TRBV12-4|NA|TRBJ2-1|once
TGTGCCAGCAGTTTACCAGGGGGGAATGAGCAGTTCTTC
CASSLPGGNEQFF
>TRBV24-1|NA|TRBJ1-3|NA
TGTGCCACCAGGGGGGGGACCGAGAACTCTGGAAACACCATATATTTT
CATRGGTENSGNTIYF
>TRBV20-1|NA|TRBJ1-4|NA
TGCAGTGCTAGTCCACAGGGACGTGAAAAACTGTTTTTT
CSASPQGREKLFF
>TRBV7-8|TRBD2|TRBJ2-3|NA
TGTGCCAGCAGCTTATTGACTAGCGGGAACACAGATACGCAGTATTTT
CASSLLTSGNTDTQYF
>TRBV27|NA|TRBJ1-2|many
TGTGCCAGCAGGGAGGGAGGGGCCTTATATGGCTACACCTTC
CASREGGALYGYTF
>TRBV7-9|TRBD1|TRBJ1-4|NA
TGTGCCAGCAGCTTACCCGGACAGGCAAATGAAAAACTGTTTTTT
CASSLPGQANEKLFF
>TRBV19|TRBD1|TRBJ1-3|NA
TGTGCCAGTAGTGCACAGGGGCGTCACACCATATATTTT
CASSAQGRHTIYF
>TRBV2|TRBD1|TRBJ1-2|NA
TGTGCCAGCATTGGGCTAGGGGGCGGCTACACCTTC
CASIGLGGGYTF
>TRBV20-1|NA|TRBJ1-5|once
TGCAGTGCTATTGACAGGCCCAATCAGCCCCAGCATTTT
CSAIDRPNQPQHF
>TRBV7-9|TRBD2|TRBJ2-7|NA
TGTGCCAGCAGCTTAGACGGGGGGGACTACGAGCAGTACTTC
CASSLDGGDYEQYF
>TRBV27|NA|TRBJ2-5|once
TGTGCCAGCGGGGGGACTGCCCTGACTACCCAGTACTTC
CASGGTALTTQYF
>TRBV10-1|NA|TRBJ2-1|NA
TGCGCCAGCAGGGTCTACTCCTACAATGAGCAGTTCTTC
CASRVYSYNEQFF
>TRBV6-6|NA|TRBJ1-5|once
TGTGCCAGCAGACAGGACAGTTATAGCAATCAGCCCCAGCATTTT
CASRQDSYSNQPQHF
>TRBV7-9|NA|TRBJ2-2|NA
TGTGCCAGCAGCCACTATACTACGAACACCGGGGAGCTGTTTTTT
CASSHYTTNTGELFF
>TRBV5-5|NA|TRBJ2-5|NA
TGTGCCAGCAGCTTGGAGGCCCTCGGGGAGACCCAGTACTTC
CASSLEALGETQYF
>TRBV3-1/TRBV3-2|NA|TRBJ1-2|NA
TGTGCCAGCAGCCAAGGAGCAGGAGGCTACACCTTC
CASSQGAGGYTF
>TRBV12-3/TRBV12-4|NA|TRBJ1-6|NA
TGTGCCAGCACCGCGACAGGCGGACCCCTCCACTTT
CASTATGGPLHF
>TRBV2|TRBD1|TRBJ1-4|NA
TGTGCCAGCAGTGGGGACAGGCAATCTAATGAAAAACTGTTTTTT
CASSGDRQSNEKLFF
>TRBV6-2/TRBV6-3|NA|TRBJ1-4|NA
TGTGCCAGCAGTTACAGAGGCAGAACTAATGAAAAACTGTTTTTT
CASSYRGRTNEKLFF